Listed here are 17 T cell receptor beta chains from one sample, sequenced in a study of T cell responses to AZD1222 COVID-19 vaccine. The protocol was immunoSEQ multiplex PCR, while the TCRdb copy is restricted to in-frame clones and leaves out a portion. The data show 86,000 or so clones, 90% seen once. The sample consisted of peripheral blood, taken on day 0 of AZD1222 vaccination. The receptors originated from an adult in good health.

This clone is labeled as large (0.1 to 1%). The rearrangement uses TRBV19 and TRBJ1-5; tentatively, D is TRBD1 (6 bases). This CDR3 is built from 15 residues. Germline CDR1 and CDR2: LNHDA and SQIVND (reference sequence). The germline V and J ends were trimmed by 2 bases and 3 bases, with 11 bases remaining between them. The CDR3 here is CASSIRQGNNQPQHF. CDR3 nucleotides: TGTGCCAGTAGTATAAGGCAGGGGAACAATCAGCCCCAGCATTTT.

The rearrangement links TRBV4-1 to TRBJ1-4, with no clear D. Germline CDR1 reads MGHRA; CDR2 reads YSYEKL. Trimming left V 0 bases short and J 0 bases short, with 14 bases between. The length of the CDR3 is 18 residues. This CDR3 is CASSQDFKFGATNEKLFF. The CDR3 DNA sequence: TGCGCCAGCAGCCAAGATTTTAAATTTGGGGCAACTAATGAAAAACTGTTTTTT.

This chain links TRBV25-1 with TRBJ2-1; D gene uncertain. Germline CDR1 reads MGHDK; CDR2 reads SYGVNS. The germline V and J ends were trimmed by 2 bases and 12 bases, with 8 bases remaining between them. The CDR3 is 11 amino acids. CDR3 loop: CASSEGSGQFF. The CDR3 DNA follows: TGTGCCAGCAGTGAAGGTAGTGGGCAGTTCTTC.

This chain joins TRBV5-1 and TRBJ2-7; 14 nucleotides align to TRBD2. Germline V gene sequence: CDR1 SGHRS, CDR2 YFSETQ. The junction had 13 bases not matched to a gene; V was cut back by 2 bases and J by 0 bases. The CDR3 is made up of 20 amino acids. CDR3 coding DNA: TGCGCCAGCAGCTTTTTGGGGACTAGCGGGAGCACCCTTAGCTCCTACGAGCAGTACTTC. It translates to CASSFLGTSGSTLSSYEQYF.

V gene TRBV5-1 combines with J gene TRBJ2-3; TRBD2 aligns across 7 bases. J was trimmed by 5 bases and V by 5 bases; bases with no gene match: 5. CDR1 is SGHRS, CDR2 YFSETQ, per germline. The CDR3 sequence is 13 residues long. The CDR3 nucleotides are TGCGCCAGCAGGACTAGCTATCAAGATACGCAGTATTTT. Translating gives CASRTSYQDTQYF.

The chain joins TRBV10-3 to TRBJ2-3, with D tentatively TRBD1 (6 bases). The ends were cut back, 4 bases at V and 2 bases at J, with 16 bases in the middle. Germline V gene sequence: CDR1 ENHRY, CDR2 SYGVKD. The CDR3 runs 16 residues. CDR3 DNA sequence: TGTGCCATCAGTGGCGCCCGGGACACCTACACAGATACGCAGTATTTT. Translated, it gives CAISGARDTYTDTQYF.

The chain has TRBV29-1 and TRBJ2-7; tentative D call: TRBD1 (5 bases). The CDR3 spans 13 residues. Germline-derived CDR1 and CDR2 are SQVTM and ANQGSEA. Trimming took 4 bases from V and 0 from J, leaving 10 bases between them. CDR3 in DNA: TGCAGCGTTGTCAGGGCCAGCTCCTACGAGCAGTACTTC. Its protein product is CSVVRASSYEQYF.

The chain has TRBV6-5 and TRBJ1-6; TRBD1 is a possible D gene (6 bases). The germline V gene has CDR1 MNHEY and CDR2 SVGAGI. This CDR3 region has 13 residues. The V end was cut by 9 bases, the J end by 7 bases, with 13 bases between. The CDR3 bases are TGTGCCAGTCGACAGGTTTTGAATTCACCCCTCCACTTT. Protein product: CASRQVLNSPLHF.

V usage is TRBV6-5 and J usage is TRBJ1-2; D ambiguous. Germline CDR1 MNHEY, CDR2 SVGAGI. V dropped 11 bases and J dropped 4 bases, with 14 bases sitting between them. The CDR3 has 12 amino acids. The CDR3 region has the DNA TGTGCCTCTCCGGGGAGCAGCTATGGCTACACCTTC. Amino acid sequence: CASPGSSYGYTF.

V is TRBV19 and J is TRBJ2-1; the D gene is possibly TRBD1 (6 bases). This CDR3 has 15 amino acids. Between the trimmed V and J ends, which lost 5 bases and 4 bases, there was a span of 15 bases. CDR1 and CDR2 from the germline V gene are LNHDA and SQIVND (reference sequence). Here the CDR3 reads CASSVGQGFYNEQFF. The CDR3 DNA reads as TGTGCCAGTAGTGTGGGGCAGGGGTTTTACAATGAGCAGTTCTTC.

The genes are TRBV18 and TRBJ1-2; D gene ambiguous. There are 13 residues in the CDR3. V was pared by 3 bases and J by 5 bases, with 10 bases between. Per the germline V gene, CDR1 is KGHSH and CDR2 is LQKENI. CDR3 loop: CASSPQKQYGYTF. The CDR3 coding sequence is TGTGCCAGCTCACCCCAGAAGCAGTATGGCTACACCTTC.

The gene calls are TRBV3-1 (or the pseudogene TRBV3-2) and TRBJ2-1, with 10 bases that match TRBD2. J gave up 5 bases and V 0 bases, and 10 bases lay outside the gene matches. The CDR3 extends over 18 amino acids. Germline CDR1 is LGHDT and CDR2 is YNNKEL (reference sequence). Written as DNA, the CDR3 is TGTGCCAGCAGCCAAGAAGGTTGGGCTAGCGGGGGTCACAATGAGCAGTTCTTC. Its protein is CASSQEGWASGGHNEQFF.

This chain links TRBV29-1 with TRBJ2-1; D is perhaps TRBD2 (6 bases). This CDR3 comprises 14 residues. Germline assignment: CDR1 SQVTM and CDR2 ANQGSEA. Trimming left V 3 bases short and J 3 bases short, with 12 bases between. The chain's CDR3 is CSVDFGTVYNEQFF. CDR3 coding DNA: TGCAGCGTTGATTTTGGGACTGTCTACAATGAGCAGTTCTTC.

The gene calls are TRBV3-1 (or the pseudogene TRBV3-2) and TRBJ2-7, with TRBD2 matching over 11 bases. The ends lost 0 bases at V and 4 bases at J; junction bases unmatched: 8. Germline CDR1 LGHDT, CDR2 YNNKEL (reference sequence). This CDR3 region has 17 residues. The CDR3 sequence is CASSQDLRASGGYEQYF. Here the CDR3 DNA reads TGTGCCAGCAGCCAAGATCTTAGGGCTAGCGGGGGGTACGAGCAGTACTTC.

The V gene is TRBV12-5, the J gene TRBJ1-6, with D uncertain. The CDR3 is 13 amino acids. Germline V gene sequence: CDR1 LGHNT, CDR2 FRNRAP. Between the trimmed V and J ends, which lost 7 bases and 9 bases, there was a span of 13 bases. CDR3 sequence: CASVGREGSPLHF. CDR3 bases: TGTGCTAGTGTCGGCCGCGAAGGTTCACCCCTCCACTTT.

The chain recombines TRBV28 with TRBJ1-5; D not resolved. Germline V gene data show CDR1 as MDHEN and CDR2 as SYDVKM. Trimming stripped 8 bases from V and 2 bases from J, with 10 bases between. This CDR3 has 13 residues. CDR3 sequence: CASSLWGNQPQHF. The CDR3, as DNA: TGTGCCAGCTCCCTGTGGGGCAATCAGCCCCAGCATTTT.

In nucleotides, the CDR3 is TGTGCCAGCAGGCTAAACGGGGCCGAAACGACGGGGCAGTACTTC. This codes for CASRLNGAETTGQYF. The chain recombines TRBV27 with TRBJ2-7; possibly TRBD1 or TRBD2 for D (5 bases each). CDR3 length equals 15 residues. Germline V lookup: CDR1 MNHEY, CDR2 SMNVEV (reference sequence). Trimming removed 6 bases at V and 9 bases at J, with 24 bases between.